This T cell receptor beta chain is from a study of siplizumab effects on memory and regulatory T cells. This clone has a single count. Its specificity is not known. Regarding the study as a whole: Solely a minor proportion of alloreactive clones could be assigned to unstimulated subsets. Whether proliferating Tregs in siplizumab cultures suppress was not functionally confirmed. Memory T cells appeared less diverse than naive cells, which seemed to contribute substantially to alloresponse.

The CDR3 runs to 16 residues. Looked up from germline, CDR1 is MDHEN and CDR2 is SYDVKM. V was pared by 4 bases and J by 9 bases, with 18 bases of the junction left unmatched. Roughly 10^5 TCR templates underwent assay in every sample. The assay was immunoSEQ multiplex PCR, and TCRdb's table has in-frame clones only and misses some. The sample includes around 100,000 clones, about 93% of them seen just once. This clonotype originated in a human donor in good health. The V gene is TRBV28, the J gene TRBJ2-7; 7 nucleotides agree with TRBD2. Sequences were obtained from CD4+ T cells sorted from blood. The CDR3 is CASSSGLGLISVGQYF. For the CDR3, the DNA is TGTGCCAGCAGTTCCGGACTAGGGTTGATCTCCGTGGGGCAGTACTTC.